The rows below give T cell receptor beta chains drawn from one sample of a study of beta chain features in type 1 diabetes. Libraries were prepared by immunoSEQ multiplex PCR; TCRdb keeps only in-frame clonotypes and omits some of them. Of over 200,000 clones in the sample, roughly a tenth were seen once. Sequenced input: naive CD4+ T cells from blood. These receptors originate from a man aged 30-40 years with type 1 diabetes. Both conserved end residues are part of each CDR3. The D gene is left open where the match is weak. Some rows mark clone size as missing; the rest say once, few, many or name a class of expanded clone.

j_call | clone_size | d_call | v_call | cdr3_nt | cdr3_aa
TRBJ1-5 | NA | NA | TRBV7-9 | TGTGCCAGCAGCCCTGATGGGCTTCAGCCCCAGCATTTT | CASSPDGLQPQHF
TRBJ2-7 | NA | NA | TRBV7-2 | TGTGCCAGCAGCCGTGGCAGGGGAAACGAGCAGTACTTC | CASSRGRGNEQYF
TRBJ1-2 | few | TRBD1 | TRBV25-1 | TGTGCCAGCAGTACCCCGACAGGGGGGGTTGGCTACACCTTC | CASSTPTGGVGYTF
TRBJ1-6 | few | NA | TRBV7-9 | TGTGCCAGCAGCCCACAGGACTCACCCCTCCACTTT | CASSPQDSPLHF
TRBJ2-1 | NA | NA | TRBV5-1 | TGCGCCAGCAGCCGGTGGAGGGGAGGCTCCAATGAGCAGTTCTTC | CASSRWRGGSNEQFF
TRBJ1-2 | few | NA | TRBV4-3 | TGCGCCAGCAGCCAAGACCCATCAGGGGTCTATGGCTACACCTTC | CASSQDPSGVYGYTF
TRBJ2-1 | NA | TRBD2 | TRBV11-3 | TGTGCCAGCAGCACGGGACTAGCGGGGGGGCGAAATGAGCAGTTCTTC | CASSTGLAGGRNEQFF
TRBJ1-1 | few | TRBD1 | TRBV5-1 | TGCGCCAGCAGTTTCACAGGTCCGACAGGGCCGACCACTGAAGCTTTCTTT | CASSFTGPTGPTTEAFF
TRBJ1-1 | once | TRBD1 | TRBV10-3 | TGTGCCATCAGGGAAGGTCAGGGGGCCACTGAAGCTTTCTTT | CAIREGQGATEAFF
TRBJ1-5 | few | NA | TRBV30 | TGTGCCTGGAGTGGACAGAACAATCAGCCCCAGCATTTT | CAWSGQNNQPQHF
TRBJ1-1 | few | NA | TRBV7-3 | TGTGCCAGCAGCTTATACCCGGGGAACACTGAAGCTTTCTTT | CASSLYPGNTEAFF
TRBJ2-1 | few | TRBD2 | TRBV4-2 | TGTGCCAGCAGCCTCTTAGCGGGGTTCTCCTACAATGAGCAGTTCTTC | CASSLLAGFSYNEQFF
TRBJ1-2 | NA | NA | TRBV21-1 | TGTGCCAGCAGCATTCAGGACAGTCGCTACACCTTC | CASSIQDSRYTF
TRBJ1-1 | NA | TRBD1 | TRBV9 | TGTGCCAGCAGCGCCCTACAGGGGACGAACACTGAAGCTTTCTTT | CASSALQGTNTEAFF
TRBJ1-5 | few | TRBD1 | TRBV18 | TGTGCCAGCTCATCAACAGGACAGGTTAGCAATCAGCCCCAGCATTTT | CASSSTGQVSNQPQHF
TRBJ1-2 | NA | TRBD1 | TRBV29-1 | TGCAGCGCAAAGGACAGGGCCCCTTCTCTATATGGCTACACCTTC | CSAKDRAPSLYGYTF
TRBJ2-3 | NA | TRBD1 | TRBV7-9 | TGTGCCAGCAGCTGGGACAGGGCCGGCACAGATACGCAGTATTTT | CASSWDRAGTDTQYF
TRBJ1-1 | few | TRBD1 | TRBV7-8 | TGTGCCAGCAGCTCCCGGCGGACAGGGGATACTGAAGCTTTCTTT | CASSSRRTGDTEAFF
TRBJ2-1 | NA | TRBD2 | TRBV29-1 | TGCAGCGGGGTCCCGGGGGGGTTGGACTACAATGAGCAGTTCTTC | CSGVPGGLDYNEQFF
TRBJ2-1 | few | TRBD2 | TRBV9 | TGTGCCAGCAGCGCCCGGACAGGGACTAGCGGGGACAATGAGCAGTTCTTC | CASSARTGTSGDNEQFF
TRBJ2-7 | few | TRBD1 | TRBV10-3 | TGTGCCATCAACAGACAGGGGTTGAACGAGCAGTACTTC | CAINRQGLNEQYF
TRBJ1-2 | NA | TRBD1 | TRBV19 | TGTGCCAGTAGTACCAACCGACAGGGCCTCGCTGATGGCTACACCTTC | CASSTNRQGLADGYTF
TRBJ2-5 | NA | TRBD2 | TRBV11-2 | TGTGCCAGCAGCGGGGGGGGACGCGAGACCCAGTACTTC | CASSGGGRETQYF
TRBJ1-1 | NA | TRBD1 | TRBV5-6 | TGTGCCAGCAGGGGGGGACAGCGGCGGAACACTGAAGCTTTCTTT | CASRGGQRRNTEAFF
TRBJ2-5 | NA | TRBD1 | TRBV2 | TGTGCCAGCAGTCCTTTTGGACAGGATGGGGAGACCCAGTACTTC | CASSPFGQDGETQYF
TRBJ2-1 | few | NA | TRBV5-1 | TGCGCCAGCAGCTTCTCTCGGGGGAGAGGCAATGAGCAGTTCTTC | CASSFSRGRGNEQFF
TRBJ1-1 | few | NA | TRBV30 | TGTGCCTGGAGTATCCGCACTGAAGCTTTCTTT | CAWSIRTEAFF
TRBJ2-3 | NA | TRBD1 | TRBV2 | TGTGCCAGCCCCCAACGGCACGGACAGGGGGACACGCAGTATTTT | CASPQRHGQGDTQYF
TRBJ2-1 | NA | TRBD1 | TRBV14 | TGTGCCAGCAGCCAAGAAACGAGACAGGGGGCTAACAATGAGCAGTTCTTC | CASSQETRQGANNEQFF
TRBJ2-3 | few | TRBD2 | TRBV6-1 | TGTGCCATCGGACTAGCGGGGGGTAATACGCAGTATTTT | CAIGLAGGNTQYF
TRBJ1-5 | NA | NA | TRBV7-2 | TGTGCCAGCAGTTCCAGGGGTAGCAATCAGCCCCAGCATTTT | CASSSRGSNQPQHF
TRBJ2-5 | few | NA | TRBV5-1 | TGCGCCAGCAGCGGAGGGACGGGCGGGGAGACCCAGTACTTC | CASSGGTGGETQYF
TRBJ2-1 | few | NA | TRBV5-1 | TGCGCCAGCAGCTTGGTATTAGGGGACTACAATGAGCAGTTCTTC | CASSLVLGDYNEQFF
TRBJ2-3 | NA | NA | TRBV7-3 | TGTGCCAGCAGCCCCGACAGCCGCACAGATACGCAGTATTTT | CASSPDSRTDTQYF
TRBJ1-1 | NA | NA | TRBV29-1 | TGCAGCGTTGGGCGCCGTGCAGGGATATCGGAAGCTTTCTTT | CSVGRRAGISEAFF
TRBJ2-2 | few | NA | TRBV30 | TGTGCCTGGAGGCGGGACAGTTTCACCGGGGAGCTGTTTTTT | CAWRRDSFTGELFF
TRBJ1-5 | few | NA | TRBV2 | TGTGCCAGCAGGAAGTGGGGGGAGAGGCAGCCCCAGCATTTT | CASRKWGERQPQHF
TRBJ1-2 | few | TRBD1 | TRBV6-5 | TGTGCCAGCAGTTTGTCAGGGGGCGCTTTTGGCTACACCTTC | CASSLSGGAFGYTF
TRBJ1-2 | NA | NA | TRBV5-1 | TGCGCCAGCAGCTTGTCGGACTTCTATGGCTACACCTTC | CASSLSDFYGYTF
TRBJ1-5 | NA | NA | TRBV6-6 | TGTGCCAGCAGTTCGGACAGCCCTGGTCATCAGCCCCAGCATTTT | CASSSDSPGHQPQHF